The rows below give T cell receptor beta chains drawn from one sample of a study of shared clonotypes between healthy human individuals. Some clones are missing from TCRdb's copy, which holds only in-frame ones; the method was immunoSEQ multiplex PCR. The table includes some 2 million clones, 85% to 95% detected once. The material sequenced was naive CD4+ T cells sorted from blood. The source is a man aged 18 to 29 in good health. Both conserved end residues are part of each CDR3. The order of the fields is D gene, J gene, clone size, V gene, CDR3 DNA, CDR3 protein. A D gene is named only where the DNA matches it firmly. The size entry is marked missing in some rows and otherwise reads once, few, many or a size class.

d_call: NA
j_call: TRBJ1-2
clone_size: NA
v_call: TRBV4-1
cdr3_nt: TGCGCCAGCAGCCAAGATAGGGAGTGGGGGTATGGCTACACCTTC
cdr3_aa: CASSQDREWGYGYTF

d_call: NA
j_call: TRBJ2-7
clone_size: NA
v_call: TRBV12-5
cdr3_nt: TGTGCTAGTGGTTTGGCTTCCTACGAGCAGTACTTC
cdr3_aa: CASGLASYEQYF

d_call: TRBD1
j_call: TRBJ1-5
clone_size: NA
v_call: TRBV27
cdr3_nt: TGTGCCAGCAGTTTCCGACAGGGCGATCAGCCCCAGCATTTT
cdr3_aa: CASSFRQGDQPQHF

d_call: NA
j_call: TRBJ2-7
clone_size: NA
v_call: TRBV25-1
cdr3_nt: TGTGCCAGCAGTGACCCGGGTACGGCATACGAGCAGTACTTC
cdr3_aa: CASSDPGTAYEQYF

d_call: TRBD1
j_call: TRBJ1-1
clone_size: NA
v_call: TRBV5-1
cdr3_nt: TGCGCCAGCAGCCTCGGGACAGGGGGCGCGGGCACTGAAGCTTTCTTT
cdr3_aa: CASSLGTGGAGTEAFF

d_call: NA
j_call: TRBJ1-4
clone_size: NA
v_call: TRBV6-1
cdr3_nt: TGTGCCAGCCGGGATTACGAAAAACTGTTTTTT
cdr3_aa: CASRDYEKLFF

d_call: NA
j_call: TRBJ1-4
clone_size: NA
v_call: TRBV2
cdr3_nt: TGTGCCAGCACACGGAGGTACGAAAAACTGTTTTTT
cdr3_aa: CASTRRYEKLFF

d_call: TRBD2
j_call: TRBJ2-3
clone_size: NA
v_call: TRBV7-9
cdr3_nt: TGTGCCAGCGGCGCGAAGGTTGGTAGCGGGCAGTCTTCTACGCAGTATTTT
cdr3_aa: CASGAKVGSGQSSTQYF

d_call: NA
j_call: TRBJ1-4
clone_size: NA
v_call: TRBV27
cdr3_nt: TGTGCCAGCAGTGCTCGTTCCGCCGGGGAAAAACTGTTTTTT
cdr3_aa: CASSARSAGEKLFF

d_call: TRBD2
j_call: TRBJ2-7
clone_size: few
v_call: TRBV5-1
cdr3_nt: TGCGCCAGCAGCCCCGGAGCCGGGAGGGCCTCTGGCGAGCAGTACTTC
cdr3_aa: CASSPGAGRASGEQYF

d_call: NA
j_call: TRBJ2-7
clone_size: NA
v_call: TRBV7-9
cdr3_nt: TGTGCCAGCAGCCCCCGAGAGGGTTACGAGCAGTACTTC
cdr3_aa: CASSPREGYEQYF

d_call: NA
j_call: TRBJ2-4
clone_size: NA
v_call: TRBV28
cdr3_nt: TGTGCCAGCAGCGTAGTAAGAGGAGCCAAAAACATTCAGTACTTC
cdr3_aa: CASSVVRGAKNIQYF

d_call: NA
j_call: TRBJ2-1
clone_size: NA
v_call: TRBV7-6
cdr3_nt: TGTGCCAGCAGCACCCTCAATGGGCTAGACAATGAGCAGTTCTTC
cdr3_aa: CASSTLNGLDNEQFF

d_call: TRBD2
j_call: TRBJ2-7
clone_size: once
v_call: TRBV2
cdr3_nt: TGTGCCAGCAGTTTGTGGGAGGGTAACTACGAGCAGTACTTC
cdr3_aa: CASSLWEGNYEQYF

d_call: NA
j_call: TRBJ2-7
clone_size: NA
v_call: TRBV7-9
cdr3_nt: TGTGCCAGCAGCTTAATTCTAGCTCCGGGAGAGCAGTACTTC
cdr3_aa: CASSLILAPGEQYF

d_call: NA
j_call: TRBJ2-1
clone_size: NA
v_call: TRBV6-6
cdr3_nt: TGTGCCAGCAGTTACGAGGGGGTGAGTGAGCAGTTCTTC
cdr3_aa: CASSYEGVSEQFF

d_call: NA
j_call: TRBJ2-3
clone_size: NA
v_call: TRBV4-3
cdr3_nt: TGCGCCAGCAGCCAAGATGGGGCGGGACCCACAGATACGCAGTATTTT
cdr3_aa: CASSQDGAGPTDTQYF

d_call: TRBD2
j_call: TRBJ2-7
clone_size: once
v_call: TRBV10-3
cdr3_nt: TGTGCCAGCAGCGGACTAGCGGACACCTACGAGCAGTACTTC
cdr3_aa: CASSGLADTYEQYF

d_call: TRBD2
j_call: TRBJ2-3
clone_size: NA
v_call: TRBV25-1
cdr3_nt: TGTGCCAGCAGTGAAACCCCAGGACTAGCGGGATTCACAGATACGCAGTATTTT
cdr3_aa: CASSETPGLAGFTDTQYF

d_call: NA
j_call: TRBJ1-2
clone_size: NA
v_call: TRBV19
cdr3_nt: TGTGCCAGTAGTATGGGTGGCTCAAAGGGAGGTGGCTACACCTTC
cdr3_aa: CASSMGGSKGGGYTF

d_call: TRBD1
j_call: TRBJ1-1
clone_size: NA
v_call: TRBV10-3
cdr3_nt: TGTGCCATCAGTGGGACAGGGGGGAACACTGAAGCTTTCTTT
cdr3_aa: CAISGTGGNTEAFF

d_call: TRBD1
j_call: TRBJ1-5
clone_size: NA
v_call: TRBV5-4
cdr3_nt: TGTGCCAGCAGCCTATTCGACAGGGTTGGCAATCAGCCCCAGCATTTT
cdr3_aa: CASSLFDRVGNQPQHF

d_call: NA
j_call: TRBJ2-3
clone_size: once
v_call: TRBV18
cdr3_nt: TGTGCCAGCTCACTCACGGAAGATACGCAGTATTTT
cdr3_aa: CASSLTEDTQYF

d_call: NA
j_call: TRBJ1-1
clone_size: NA
v_call: TRBV9
cdr3_nt: TGTGCCAGCAGCGTATCGGGACAGAACACTGAAGCTTTCTTT
cdr3_aa: CASSVSGQNTEAFF

d_call: NA
j_call: TRBJ1-5
clone_size: NA
v_call: TRBV6-6
cdr3_nt: TGTGCCACCAATGGACAAAGGCCTCACAATCAGCCCCAGCATTTT
cdr3_aa: CATNGQRPHNQPQHF

d_call: NA
j_call: TRBJ1-2
clone_size: NA
v_call: TRBV7-9
cdr3_nt: TGTGCCAGCAGCTTCGGGGGTTACTATGGCTACACCTTC
cdr3_aa: CASSFGGYYGYTF

d_call: TRBD2
j_call: TRBJ2-5
clone_size: NA
v_call: TRBV29-1
cdr3_nt: TGCAGCGTTGCCGGGGGGGAGACCCAGTACTTC
cdr3_aa: CSVAGGETQYF

d_call: TRBD1
j_call: TRBJ2-7
clone_size: NA
v_call: TRBV27
cdr3_nt: TGTGCCAGCAGTCTGCGGACAGGACAGCAGTACTTC
cdr3_aa: CASSLRTGQQYF

d_call: NA
j_call: TRBJ2-6
clone_size: NA
v_call: TRBV5-1
cdr3_nt: TGCGCCAGCAGCCCCCAGGGGCGGCTCCCCACTGGGGCCAACGTCCTGACTTTC
cdr3_aa: CASSPQGRLPTGANVLTF

d_call: TRBD1
j_call: TRBJ1-6
clone_size: NA
v_call: TRBV18
cdr3_nt: TGTGCCAGCTCAGACCAGGGGGGTAATTCACCCCTCCACTTT
cdr3_aa: CASSDQGGNSPLHF

d_call: NA
j_call: TRBJ2-1
clone_size: NA
v_call: TRBV5-1
cdr3_nt: TGCGCCAGCTTCCGAGGGGCCAATGAGCAGTTCTTC
cdr3_aa: CASFRGANEQFF

d_call: NA
j_call: TRBJ1-1
clone_size: NA
v_call: TRBV5-1
cdr3_nt: TGCGCCAGCAGCTCGGACAGCTTGAACACTGAAGCTTTCTTT
cdr3_aa: CASSSDSLNTEAFF

d_call: NA
j_call: TRBJ2-3
clone_size: NA
v_call: TRBV9
cdr3_nt: TGTGCCAGCAGCGTAGCGGGGACTAGCACAGATACGCAGTATTTT
cdr3_aa: CASSVAGTSTDTQYF

d_call: TRBD2
j_call: TRBJ2-1
clone_size: once
v_call: TRBV7-9
cdr3_nt: TGTGCCAGCCCCGATAGGGCTAGCGGGGGTATCGACAATGAGCAGTTCTTC
cdr3_aa: CASPDRASGGIDNEQFF

d_call: NA
j_call: TRBJ2-2
clone_size: NA
v_call: TRBV5-1
cdr3_nt: TGCGCCAGCAGCTCCCAAACAGGGAACACCGGGGAGCTGTTTTTT
cdr3_aa: CASSSQTGNTGELFF

d_call: TRBD1
j_call: TRBJ2-3
clone_size: NA
v_call: TRBV5-4
cdr3_nt: TGTGCCAGCAGCTTGATGGTGGGACAGATTACAGATACGCAGTATTTT
cdr3_aa: CASSLMVGQITDTQYF

d_call: NA
j_call: TRBJ2-2
clone_size: NA
v_call: TRBV7-9
cdr3_nt: TGTGCCAGCCGGAGGGACAGCACCGGGGAGCTGTTTTTT
cdr3_aa: CASRRDSTGELFF

d_call: NA
j_call: TRBJ1-3
clone_size: NA
v_call: TRBV6-5
cdr3_nt: TGTGCCAGCAGTTACTATCAGGGGAACGGAAACACCATATATTTT
cdr3_aa: CASSYYQGNGNTIYF

d_call: TRBD1
j_call: TRBJ2-7
clone_size: NA
v_call: TRBV6-1
cdr3_nt: TGTGCCAGCAGTCAGGGGGTTCCGTACTACGAGCAGTACTTC
cdr3_aa: CASSQGVPYYEQYF

d_call: NA
j_call: TRBJ1-1
clone_size: NA
v_call: TRBV5-6
cdr3_nt: TGTGCCACCGCGACAGGAATAAACACTGAAGCTTTCTTT
cdr3_aa: CATATGINTEAFF

d_call: NA
j_call: TRBJ2-1
clone_size: NA
v_call: TRBV4-3
cdr3_nt: TGCGCCAGCAGCCAAGAGAACTACAATGAGCAGTTCTTC
cdr3_aa: CASSQENYNEQFF

d_call: NA
j_call: TRBJ1-6
clone_size: NA
v_call: TRBV10-2
cdr3_nt: TGCGCCAGCAGTGACTTACGGACAGCGAATTCACCCCTCCACTTT
cdr3_aa: CASSDLRTANSPLHF

d_call: NA
j_call: TRBJ2-3
clone_size: NA
v_call: TRBV11-2
cdr3_nt: TGTGCCAGCAGCTCCCAGGCCACAGATACGCAGTATTTT
cdr3_aa: CASSSQATDTQYF

d_call: NA
j_call: TRBJ2-7
clone_size: NA
v_call: TRBV18
cdr3_nt: TGTGCCAGCTCACCGGCACGCTCGGGAGAGCAGTACTTC
cdr3_aa: CASSPARSGEQYF

d_call: NA
j_call: TRBJ2-3
clone_size: NA
v_call: TRBV5-1
cdr3_nt: TGCGCCAGCAGCTCCAACCCCGGAGGCGGGGGCACAGATACGCAGTATTTT
cdr3_aa: CASSSNPGGGGTDTQYF